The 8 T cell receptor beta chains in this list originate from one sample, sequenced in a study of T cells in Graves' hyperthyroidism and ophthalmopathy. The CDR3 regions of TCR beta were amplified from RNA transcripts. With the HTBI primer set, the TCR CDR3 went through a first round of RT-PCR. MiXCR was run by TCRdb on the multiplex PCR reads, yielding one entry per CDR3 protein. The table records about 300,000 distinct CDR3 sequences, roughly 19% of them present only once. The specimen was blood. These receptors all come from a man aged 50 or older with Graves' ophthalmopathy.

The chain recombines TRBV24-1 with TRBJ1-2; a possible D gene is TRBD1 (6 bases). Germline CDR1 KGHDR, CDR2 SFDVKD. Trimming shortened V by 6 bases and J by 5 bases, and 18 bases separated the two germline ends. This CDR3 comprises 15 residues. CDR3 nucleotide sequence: TGTGCCACCAGTTCCTCCCAAGCAGGGGAATATGGCTACACCTTC. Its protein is CATSSSQAGEYGYTF.

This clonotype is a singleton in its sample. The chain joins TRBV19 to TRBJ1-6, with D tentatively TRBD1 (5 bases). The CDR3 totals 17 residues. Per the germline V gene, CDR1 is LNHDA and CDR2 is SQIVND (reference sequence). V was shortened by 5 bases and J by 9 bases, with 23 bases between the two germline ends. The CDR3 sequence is CASSPKVPGPGGSPLHF. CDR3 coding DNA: TGTGCCAGTAGTCCTAAGGTGCCGGGCCCCGGGGGTTCACCCCTCCACTTT.

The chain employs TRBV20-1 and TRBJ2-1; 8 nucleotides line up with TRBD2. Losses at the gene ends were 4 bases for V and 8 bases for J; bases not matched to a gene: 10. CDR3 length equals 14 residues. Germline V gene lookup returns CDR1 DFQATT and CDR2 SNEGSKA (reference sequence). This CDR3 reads CSATPGLAGHEQFF. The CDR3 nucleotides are TGCAGTGCTACCCCGGGGCTAGCGGGCCATGAGCAGTTCTTC.

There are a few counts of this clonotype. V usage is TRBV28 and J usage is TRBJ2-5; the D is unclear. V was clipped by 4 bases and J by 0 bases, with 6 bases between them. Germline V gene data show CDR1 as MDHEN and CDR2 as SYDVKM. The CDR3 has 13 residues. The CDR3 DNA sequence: TGTGCCAGCAGTTACTCGTACCAAGAGACCCAGTACTTC. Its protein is CASSYSYQETQYF.

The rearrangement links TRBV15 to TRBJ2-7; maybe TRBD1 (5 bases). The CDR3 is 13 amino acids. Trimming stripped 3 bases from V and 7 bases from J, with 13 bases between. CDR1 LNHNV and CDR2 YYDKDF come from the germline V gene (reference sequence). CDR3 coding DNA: TGTGCCACCAGCAGCGCCCAGGGAAGGGAGCAGTACTTC. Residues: CATSSAQGREQYF.

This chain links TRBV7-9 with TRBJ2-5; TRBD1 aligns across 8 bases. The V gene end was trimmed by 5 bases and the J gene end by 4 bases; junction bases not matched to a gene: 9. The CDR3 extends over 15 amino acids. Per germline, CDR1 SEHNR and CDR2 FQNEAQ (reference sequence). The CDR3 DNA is TGTGCCAGCAGCCCGGACAGGGCGAGGGGAGAGACCCAGTACTTC. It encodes CASSPDRARGETQYF.

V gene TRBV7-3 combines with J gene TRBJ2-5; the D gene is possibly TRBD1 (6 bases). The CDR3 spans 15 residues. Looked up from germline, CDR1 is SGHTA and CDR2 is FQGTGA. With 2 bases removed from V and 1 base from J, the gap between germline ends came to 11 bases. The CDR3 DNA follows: TGTGCCAGCAGCTTAGACAGGAACCGCCAAGAGACCCAGTACTTC. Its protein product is CASSLDRNRQETQYF.

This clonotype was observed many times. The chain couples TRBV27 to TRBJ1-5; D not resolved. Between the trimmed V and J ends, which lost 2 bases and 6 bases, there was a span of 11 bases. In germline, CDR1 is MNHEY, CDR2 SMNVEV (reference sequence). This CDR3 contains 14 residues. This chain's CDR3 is CASSLVGRSQPQHF. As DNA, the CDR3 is TGTGCCAGCAGTTTAGTGGGCAGAAGTCAGCCCCAGCATTTT.